This is a list of T cell receptor beta chains from one sample in a study of cytomegalovirus exposure and HLA in healthy donors. Measured with immunoSEQ multiplex PCR; TCRdb has only the in-frame clones, and not every one. Among tens of thousands of clones listed, about three quarters were seen once. The sequenced sample was PBMCs. The receptors were sampled from a woman aged 45-65 years in good health and CMV-seronegative. The CDR3 runs from the conserved cysteine through the conserved F or W. A D gene is named only where the DNA matches it firmly. Only part of the rows carry a size: once, few, many, or a class if the clone is expanded.

d_gene: NA; j_gene: TRBJ1-1; abundance: NA; v_gene: TRBV28; CDR3aa: CASSLAEAEAFF; CDR3nt: TGTGCCAGCAGTTTAGCGGAGGCTGAAGCTTTCTTT
d_gene: NA; j_gene: TRBJ1-5; abundance: NA; v_gene: TRBV19; CDR3aa: CASSQGYGQPQHF; CDR3nt: TGTGCCAGTAGTCAGGGTTATGGTCAGCCCCAGCATTTT
d_gene: NA; j_gene: TRBJ1-1; abundance: NA; v_gene: TRBV27; CDR3aa: CASSLQENTEAFF; CDR3nt: TGTGCCAGCAGTCTTCAGGAGAACACTGAAGCTTTCTTT
d_gene: TRBD1; j_gene: TRBJ1-5; abundance: few; v_gene: TRBV2; CDR3aa: CATGQERGNQPQHF; CDR3nt: TGTGCCACAGGACAGGAAAGGGGCAATCAGCCCCAGCATTTT
d_gene: NA; j_gene: TRBJ2-2; abundance: NA; v_gene: TRBV6-5; CDR3aa: CASSPGTNTGELFF; CDR3nt: TGTGCCAGCAGCCCCGGGACGAACACCGGGGAGCTGTTTTTT
d_gene: NA; j_gene: TRBJ1-3; abundance: NA; v_gene: TRBV2; CDR3aa: CASSAGSGNTIYF; CDR3nt: TGTGCCAGCAGCGCGGGCTCTGGAAACACCATATATTTT
d_gene: NA; j_gene: TRBJ1-4; abundance: NA; v_gene: TRBV28; CDR3aa: CASGFVGAINEKLFF; CDR3nt: TGTGCCAGCGGATTCGTGGGGGCGATTAATGAAAAACTGTTTTTT
d_gene: TRBD1; j_gene: TRBJ2-5; abundance: NA; v_gene: TRBV29-1; CDR3aa: CSVDRGRETQYF; CDR3nt: TGCAGCGTCGACAGGGGGAGGGAGACCCAGTACTTC
d_gene: TRBD2; j_gene: TRBJ2-1; abundance: once; v_gene: TRBV5-4; CDR3aa: CASSPGTSGSQRNEQFF; CDR3nt: TGTGCCAGCAGCCCAGGGACTAGCGGGAGTCAGAGGAATGAGCAGTTCTTC
d_gene: NA; j_gene: TRBJ2-7; abundance: NA; v_gene: TRBV20-1; CDR3aa: CSASSGYEQYF; CDR3nt: TGCAGTGCTAGCTCGGGCTACGAGCAGTACTTC
d_gene: TRBD1; j_gene: TRBJ1-2; abundance: NA; v_gene: TRBV28; CDR3aa: CASIPGQGARGYTF; CDR3nt: TGTGCCAGCATACCGGGACAGGGGGCGCGAGGCTACACCTTC
d_gene: NA; j_gene: TRBJ1-1; abundance: few; v_gene: TRBV10-3; CDR3aa: CAISESTDTEAFF; CDR3nt: TGTGCCATCAGTGAGTCGACAGACACTGAAGCTTTCTTT
d_gene: NA; j_gene: TRBJ1-2; abundance: NA; v_gene: TRBV6-6; CDR3aa: CASSYDSNYGYTF; CDR3nt: TGTGCCAGCAGTTACGACAGCAACTATGGCTACACCTTC
d_gene: NA; j_gene: TRBJ1-6; abundance: few; v_gene: TRBV5-8; CDR3aa: CASSPESYSPLHF; CDR3nt: TGTGCCAGCAGCCCCGAGTCCTATTCACCCCTCCACTTT
d_gene: NA; j_gene: TRBJ1-3; abundance: few; v_gene: TRBV5-1; CDR3aa: CASSLLGGSGNTIYF; CDR3nt: TGCGCCAGCAGCTTGCTCGGGGGATCTGGAAACACCATATATTTT
d_gene: NA; j_gene: TRBJ2-7; abundance: NA; v_gene: TRBV4-3; CDR3aa: CASSQDRGVSYEQYF; CDR3nt: TGCGCCAGCAGCCAAGATAGGGGCGTCTCCTACGAGCAGTACTTC
d_gene: TRBD2; j_gene: TRBJ2-5; abundance: once; v_gene: TRBV6-1; CDR3aa: CASRTSGQETQYF; CDR3nt: TGTGCCAGCAGGACTAGCGGACAAGAGACCCAGTACTTC
d_gene: TRBD1; j_gene: TRBJ2-7; abundance: NA; v_gene: TRBV27; CDR3aa: CASRITRDSPYEQYF; CDR3nt: TGTGCCAGCAGGATTACCAGGGACAGCCCCTACGAGCAGTACTTC
d_gene: NA; j_gene: TRBJ2-3; abundance: NA; v_gene: TRBV5-1; CDR3aa: CASRQTQTDTQYF; CDR3nt: TGCGCCAGCAGACAAACCCAGACAGATACGCAGTATTTT
d_gene: NA; j_gene: TRBJ2-3; abundance: NA; v_gene: TRBV5-6; CDR3aa: CASSFFAGFGDTQYF; CDR3nt: TGTGCCAGCAGCTTTTTTGCAGGCTTTGGAGATACGCAGTATTTT
d_gene: NA; j_gene: TRBJ2-5; abundance: NA; v_gene: TRBV6-1; CDR3aa: CASSNTVRGKTQYF; CDR3nt: TGTGCCAGCAGTAATACAGTCCGAGGGAAGACCCAGTACTTC
d_gene: TRBD2; j_gene: TRBJ2-1; abundance: once; v_gene: TRBV5-1; CDR3aa: CASSSLAGGPNEQFF; CDR3nt: TGCGCCAGCAGCTCACTAGCGGGGGGGCCCAATGAGCAGTTCTTC
d_gene: NA; j_gene: TRBJ2-3; abundance: NA; v_gene: TRBV2; CDR3aa: CASNRGDTDTQYF; CDR3nt: TGTGCCAGCAATCGGGGAGACACAGATACGCAGTATTTT
d_gene: TRBD1; j_gene: TRBJ1-6; abundance: NA; v_gene: TRBV11-2; CDR3aa: CASNSNTGGGSPLHF; CDR3nt: TGTGCCAGCAACTCAAATACAGGGGGAGGATCACCCCTCCACTTT
d_gene: NA; j_gene: TRBJ1-5; abundance: NA; v_gene: TRBV7-2; CDR3aa: CASSLAQASSNQPQHF; CDR3nt: TGTGCCAGCAGCTTAGCGCAGGCGAGTAGCAATCAGCCCCAGCATTTT
d_gene: NA; j_gene: TRBJ1-2; abundance: NA; v_gene: TRBV4-2; CDR3aa: CASSQDFENYGYTF; CDR3nt: TGTGCCAGCAGCCAAGATTTTGAGAACTATGGCTACACCTTC
d_gene: TRBD2; j_gene: TRBJ2-7; abundance: NA; v_gene: TRBV7-3; CDR3aa: CASSYDSGQTYEQYF; CDR3nt: TGTGCCAGCAGCTATGATAGCGGGCAGACCTACGAGCAGTACTTC
d_gene: NA; j_gene: TRBJ1-1; abundance: once; v_gene: TRBV19; CDR3aa: CASSITGPPEAFF; CDR3nt: TGTGCCAGTAGTATCACAGGACCCCCTGAAGCTTTCTTT
d_gene: NA; j_gene: TRBJ2-3; abundance: NA; v_gene: TRBV29-1; CDR3aa: CSSSRATDTQYF; CDR3nt: TGCAGCTCGAGCAGGGCGACAGATACGCAGTATTTT
d_gene: TRBD1; j_gene: TRBJ1-2; abundance: NA; v_gene: TRBV6-1; CDR3aa: CASSLTGDGYTF; CDR3nt: TGTGCCAGCAGTTTAACAGGGGATGGCTACACCTTC
d_gene: NA; j_gene: TRBJ1-2; abundance: few; v_gene: TRBV6-6; CDR3aa: CASSRALRGSEGTF; CDR3nt: TGTGCCAGCAGCCGCGCTCTCAGGGGAAGCGAAGGCACCTTC
d_gene: TRBD2; j_gene: TRBJ2-3; abundance: few; v_gene: TRBV29-1; CDR3aa: CSTTSGGTDTQYF; CDR3nt: TGCAGCACGACTAGCGGGGGCACAGATACGCAGTATTTT
d_gene: NA; j_gene: TRBJ2-3; abundance: NA; v_gene: TRBV7-2; CDR3aa: CASRWQTASTDTQYF; CDR3nt: TGTGCCAGCAGATGGCAGACAGCTAGCACAGATACGCAGTATTTT
d_gene: NA; j_gene: TRBJ2-7; abundance: NA; v_gene: TRBV6-1; CDR3aa: CASSISGLASYEQYF; CDR3nt: TGTGCCAGCAGTATAAGCGGGCTAGCATCCTACGAGCAGTACTTC
d_gene: NA; j_gene: TRBJ1-5; abundance: NA; v_gene: TRBV4-1; CDR3aa: CASSQEGGVGQPQHF; CDR3nt: TGCGCCAGCAGCCAAGAGGGGGGGGTTGGGCAGCCCCAGCATTTT
d_gene: NA; j_gene: TRBJ2-3; abundance: NA; v_gene: TRBV2; CDR3aa: CASSTRDTQYF; CDR3nt: TGTGCCAGCAGTACTAGAGATACGCAGTATTTT
d_gene: TRBD1; j_gene: TRBJ1-2; abundance: NA; v_gene: TRBV7-8; CDR3aa: CASSLAGTGFRSYTF; CDR3nt: TGTGCCAGCAGCTTAGCGGGGACAGGGTTTAGGAGCTACACCTTC
d_gene: NA; j_gene: TRBJ1-5; abundance: NA; v_gene: TRBV10-3; CDR3aa: CAISDRAGAQPQHF; CDR3nt: TGTGCCATCAGTGATCGGGCAGGGGCTCAGCCCCAGCATTTT
d_gene: NA; j_gene: TRBJ2-5; abundance: NA; v_gene: TRBV9; CDR3aa: CASSVGGSQETQYF; CDR3nt: TGTGCCAGCAGCGTAGGCGGGTCCCAAGAGACCCAGTACTTC
d_gene: NA; j_gene: TRBJ1-1; abundance: NA; v_gene: TRBV19; CDR3aa: CASSTVNTEAFF; CDR3nt: TGTGCCAGTAGTACTGTGAACACTGAAGCTTTCTTT